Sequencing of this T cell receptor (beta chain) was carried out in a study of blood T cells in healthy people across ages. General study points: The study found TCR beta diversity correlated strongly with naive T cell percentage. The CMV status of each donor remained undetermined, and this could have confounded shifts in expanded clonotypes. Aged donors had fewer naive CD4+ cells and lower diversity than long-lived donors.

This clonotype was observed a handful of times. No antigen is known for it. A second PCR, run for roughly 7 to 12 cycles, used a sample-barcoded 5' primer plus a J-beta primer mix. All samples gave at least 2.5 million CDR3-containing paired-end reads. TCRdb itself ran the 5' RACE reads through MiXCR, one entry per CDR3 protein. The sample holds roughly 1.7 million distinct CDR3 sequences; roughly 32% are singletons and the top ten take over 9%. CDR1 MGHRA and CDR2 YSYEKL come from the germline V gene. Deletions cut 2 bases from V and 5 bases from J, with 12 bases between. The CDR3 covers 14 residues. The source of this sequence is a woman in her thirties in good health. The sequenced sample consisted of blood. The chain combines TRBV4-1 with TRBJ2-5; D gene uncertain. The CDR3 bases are TGCGCCAGCAGCCAACTTCTTATCGCGGAGACCCAGTACTTC. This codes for CASSQLLIAETQYF.